Many counts were recorded for the clone carrying this TCR beta chain. Its antigen is unknown. These data come from a study of T cell repertoires in cytomegalovirus infection. Study-level background: In public TCR beta signatures, there were indications of both CMV infection and matching HLA type. General study results and limits: Identification of carriers of CMV plus the relevant HLA was performed using cumulative public TCR beta family frequency. In two of eight donors, the top clonotype was HLA-C-restricted CMV-specific.

TCRdb reanalysed the reads using MiXCR and keeps one entry per CDR3 protein. The data show a few hundred thousand distinct CDR3 sequences, more than 9% seen once. Germline loops: CDR1 SGHTA, CDR2 FQGNSA. Trimming removed 5 bases from V and 7 bases from J; junction bases left unmatched: 7. This CDR3 region has 16 residues. V gene TRBV7-2 combines with J gene TRBJ2-2; 13 bases are shared with TRBD2. The sequencing sample was made of PBMCs. This receptor was taken from a human donor in good health (CMV status not recorded). Some clones in this sample may be carry-over from other donors' samples. The CDR3 loop is CASSRTSGRASGELFF. CDR3 nucleotides: TGTGCCAGCAGCAGAACTAGCGGGAGGGCCAGCGGGGAGCTGTTTTTT.